Listed below are T cell receptor beta chains from one sample, sequenced in a study of PD-1 blockade in classical Hodgkin lymphoma. The table came from immunoSEQ multiplex PCR; TCRdb's copy has only in-frame clones and leaves some out. Among approximately 80,000 clones listed, 89% were seen once. The specimen comprised peripheral blood mononuclear cells (PBMCs), sampled at baseline. These receptors were collected from a human donor with classical Hodgkin lymphoma. CDR3s include the opening cysteine and the closing phenylalanine or tryptophan. The D gene is left open where the match is weak. Expanded clones get a size class; other rows say once, few or many, or leave the size out.

TRBJ2-2	TRBV11-1	.	few	CASSFQAGELFF	TGTGCCAGCAGCTTCCAAGCCGGGGAGCTGTTTTTT
TRBJ2-7	TRBV14	.	.	CASSLTYEQYF	TGTGCCAGCAGTCTGACCTACGAGCAGTACTTC
TRBJ2-5	TRBV2	TRBD2	.	CASSDSSGRETQYF	TGTGCCAGCAGTGATTCAAGCGGGAGAGAGACCCAGTACTTC
TRBJ2-5	TRBV5-4	.	.	CASSDVLTQYF	TGTGCCAGCAGCGACGTGCTGACCCAGTACTTC
TRBJ2-2	TRBV19	TRBD2	.	CASSIVPGLAGGVAWSGELFF	TGTGCCAGTAGTATAGTTCCGGGACTAGCGGGAGGAGTCGCTTGGTCCGGGGAGCTGTTTTTT
TRBJ2-3	TRBV25-1	.	few	CASPKGAGSDTQYF	TGTGCCAGCCCGAAGGGTGCAGGGTCGGATACGCAGTATTTT
TRBJ2-2	TRBV11-1	.	.	CASTVDRLNTGELFF	TGTGCCAGCACCGTCGACAGACTTAACACCGGGGAGCTGTTTTTT
TRBJ1-1	TRBV30	TRBD1	.	CAWLRRDRVNTEAFF	TGTGCCTGGCTCCGAAGGGACAGGGTGAACACTGAAGCTTTCTTT
TRBJ1-5	TRBV19	.	few	CASSKAGNQPQHF	TGTGCCAGTAGTAAGGCGGGCAATCAGCCCCAGCATTTT
TRBJ2-3	TRBV27	.	.	CASSPDERGRQYF	TGTGCCAGCAGCCCCGACGAACGGGGCAGGCAGTATTTT
TRBJ2-1	TRBV5-1	.	.	CASSLTSPLEQFF	TGCGCCAGCAGCTTGACTAGCCCCCTTGAGCAGTTCTTC
TRBJ2-5	TRBV6-5	.	.	CASSYGAEGETQYF	TGTGCCAGCAGTTACGGGGCGGAGGGGGAGACCCAGTACTTC
TRBJ2-1	TRBV28	.	.	CASSLGAGDNEQFF	TGTGCCAGCAGTTTAGGGGCGGGTGACAATGAGCAGTTCTTC
TRBJ2-5	TRBV7-4	.	.	CASSDQRDQETQYF	TGTGCCAGCAGCGACCAGAGGGACCAAGAGACCCAGTACTTC
TRBJ1-1	TRBV30	.	.	CAWSRQGPNTEAFF	TGTGCCTGGAGTCGGCAGGGGCCGAACACTGAAGCTTTCTTT
TRBJ2-7	TRBV6-5	.	.	CASSYRASYEQYF	TGTGCCAGCAGTTACCGGGCCTCCTACGAGCAGTACTTC
TRBJ1-1	TRBV20-1	.	.	CSASGAGEDFF	TGCAGTGCTTCAGGGGCAGGGGAGGATTTCTTT
TRBJ2-2	TRBV4-1	TRBD2	.	CASSQRSSFVRLAFTGELFF	TGCGCCAGCAGCCAGAGGAGCTCTTTCGTGAGACTAGCGTTTACCGGGGAGCTGTTTTTT
TRBJ2-7	TRBV6-5	.	.	CASSLGRTDEQYF	TGTGCCAGCAGCCTAGGACGGACCGACGAGCAGTACTTC
TRBJ1-2	TRBV30	.	.	CAWSRDSNYGYTF	TGTGCCTGGAGTCGAGACAGCAACTATGGCTACACCTTC
TRBJ1-2	TRBV7-2	.	.	CASSPRVDRDGYTF	TGTGCCAGCAGCCCAAGGGTTGATCGGGATGGCTACACCTTC
TRBJ1-2	TRBV2	.	.	CASSESRVRFYGYTF	TGTGCCAGCAGTGAATCCCGTGTCAGATTTTATGGCTACACCTTC
TRBJ2-2	TRBV6-5	.	.	CASSFDSRAGTGELFF	TGTGCCAGCAGTTTTGATAGCAGGGCGGGCACCGGGGAGCTGTTTTTT
TRBJ1-2	TRBV18	.	.	CASSPTQDMVGYTF	TGTGCCAGCTCACCGACTCAAGATATGGTTGGCTACACCTTC
TRBJ2-7	TRBV19	.	.	CASSTTGSSYEQYF	TGTGCCAGTAGTACGACAGGTAGCTCCTACGAGCAGTACTTC
TRBJ1-3	TRBV19	.	.	CASSIRHSGNTIYF	TGTGCCAGTAGTATCCGTCACTCTGGAAACACCATATATTTT
TRBJ1-2	TRBV30	TRBD1	.	CAWSSGTGARIYGYTF	TGTGCCTGGAGTTCCGGGACAGGGGCGCGGATCTATGGCTACACCTTC
TRBJ2-5	TRBV7-7	TRBD1	.	CASSSTGRETQYF	TGTGCTAGCAGTTCGACAGGGCGGGAGACCCAGTACTTC
TRBJ1-1	TRBV28	.	.	CASRPNELRNTEAFF	TGTGCCAGCAGACCGAATGAGTTGAGGAACACTGAAGCTTTCTTT
TRBJ2-1	TRBV2	TRBD2	.	CASRLTSGNEQFF	TGTGCCAGCAGGTTGACTAGCGGGAATGAGCAGTTCTTC
TRBJ2-7	TRBV28	TRBD1	.	CASSPRDRGDYEQYF	TGTGCCAGCAGTCCCCGTGACAGGGGGGACTACGAGCAGTACTTC
TRBJ2-2	TRBV5-1	TRBD1	.	CASAQIGTGNTGELFF	TGCGCCAGCGCTCAAATAGGGACAGGGAACACCGGGGAGCTGTTTTTT
TRBJ2-7	TRBV4-2	TRBD1	.	CASSQEPGQGANEQYF	TGTGCCAGCAGCCAAGAACCGGGACAGGGGGCAAACGAGCAGTACTTC
TRBJ2-5	TRBV10-3	TRBD2	.	CAISDGASGQETQYF	TGTGCCATCAGTGACGGGGCTAGCGGACAAGAGACCCAGTACTTC
TRBJ1-5	TRBV7-8	.	many	CASSLGTNSNQPQHF	TGTGCCAGCAGCTTAGGGACAAATAGCAATCAGCCCCAGCATTTT
TRBJ1-3	TRBV6-5	.	.	CASSVGAAGNTIYF	TGTGCCAGCAGCGTCGGGGCTGCCGGAAACACCATATATTTT
TRBJ1-1	TRBV19	.	.	CASRPPGDTTEAFF	TGTGCCAGTAGACCCCCCGGAGACACCACTGAAGCTTTCTTT
TRBJ2-7	TRBV9	.	.	CASSREMGTYEQYF	TGTGCCAGCAGCCGCGAGATGGGGACCTACGAGCAGTACTTC
TRBJ2-1	TRBV10-3	TRBD1	.	CAIRTGTGGGTYNEQFF	TGTGCCATCAGAACCGGGACAGGGGGGGGAACCTACAATGAGCAGTTCTTC
TRBJ1-1	TRBV7-6	.	.	CASSPSTGTGAFF	TGTGCCAGCAGCCCATCAACCGGGACGGGGGCTTTCTTT
TRBJ2-7	TRBV18	TRBD2	.	CASSPSSGPSYEQYF	TGTGCCAGCTCACCGTCTAGCGGGCCCTCCTACGAGCAGTACTTC
TRBJ1-2	TRBV4-1	TRBD1	once	CASSQDIAGTAYLGYTF	TGCGCCAGCAGCCAAGATATCGCGGGGACAGCATACTTGGGCTACACCTTC
TRBJ1-1	TRBV4-1	.	.	CASSQAEGNTEAFF	TGCGCCAGCAGCCAAGCGGAGGGGAACACTGAAGCTTTCTTT
TRBJ2-1	TRBV5-1	.	.	CASRIGDEQFF	TGCGCCAGCAGAATAGGGGATGAGCAGTTCTTC
TRBJ1-3	TRBV18	.	.	CASSPNRDIGNTIYF	TGTGCCAGCTCACCGAACAGGGATATTGGAAACACCATATATTTT
TRBJ2-5	TRBV7-7	TRBD2	.	CASSLAGETQYF	TGTGCTAGCAGCTTAGCGGGCGAGACCCAGTACTTC
TRBJ2-1	TRBV18	.	.	CASSPREGGAYNEQFF	TGTGCCAGCTCCCCCCGGGAAGGCGGGGCCTACAATGAGCAGTTCTTC
TRBJ2-1	TRBV5-6	.	.	CASSLGRLKQFF	TGTGCCAGCAGCTTGGGCAGGCTGAAGCAGTTCTTC
TRBJ1-1	TRBV5-4	.	.	CASSKPGEAFF	TGTGCCAGCAGCAAGCCCGGTGAAGCTTTCTTT
TRBJ1-1	TRBV29-1	.	.	CSVEGRVNTEAFF	TGCAGCGTTGAAGGTCGGGTGAACACTGAAGCTTTCTTT
TRBJ1-5	TRBV5-8	.	.	CASRGLNQPQHF	TGTGCCAGCAGAGGCCTAAATCAGCCCCAGCATTTT